The source of this T cell receptor beta chain is a study of Ad26.COV2.S vaccination and SARS-CoV-2 variants. Study results and limitations: Breadth, reportedly substantial, characterized the spike-specific CD8+ and CD4+ T cell responses after vaccination. Comparability of non-spike TCR breadth was observed across vaccine and placebo recipients. Total T cell responses may have been underestimated by the TCR breadth and depth analyses. Vaccine recipients showed a spike-specific TCR breadth that was higher than in placebo recipients.

The CDR3 extends over 15 amino acids. The J segment lost 1 base and the V segment lost 4 bases, leaving 1 base of the junction unmatched. Germline CDR1 LGHDT, CDR2 YNNKEL (reference sequence). Clones were read by immunoSEQ multiplex PCR, and TCRdb kept only the in-frame ones, dropping some. In the table there are about 180,000 clones, around 90% of which are singletons. On this clone: Antigen unknown.

This chain connects TRBV3-1 (or the pseudogene TRBV3-2) to TRBJ2-2, with TRBD2 matching over 9 bases. Material: peripheral blood, obtained after recovery from COVID-19. The TCR comes from a human donor who had recovered from COVID-19. The CDR3 region has the DNA TGTGCCAGCAGCCCTAGCGGGGTGAACACCGGGGAGCTGTTTTTT. Translation: CASSPSGVNTGELFF.